The entry below describes one T cell receptor (beta chain). From germline, CDR1 is SGHRS and CDR2 YFSETQ. The CDR3 length is 13 residues. These data originate in a study of monozygotic twins with inflammatory bowel disease. TCRdb derives one entry per CDR3 protein from the 5' RACE reads, leaving out DNA. The sample holds approximately 400,000 distinct CDR3 sequences. The rearrangement joins TRBV5-1 to TRBJ2-7. This TCR derives from a human donor with ulcerative colitis or Crohn's disease, or a healthy co-twin of an affected twin (not recorded which). The sequencing input was blood. The CDR3 loop is CASSLQRDYEQYF.